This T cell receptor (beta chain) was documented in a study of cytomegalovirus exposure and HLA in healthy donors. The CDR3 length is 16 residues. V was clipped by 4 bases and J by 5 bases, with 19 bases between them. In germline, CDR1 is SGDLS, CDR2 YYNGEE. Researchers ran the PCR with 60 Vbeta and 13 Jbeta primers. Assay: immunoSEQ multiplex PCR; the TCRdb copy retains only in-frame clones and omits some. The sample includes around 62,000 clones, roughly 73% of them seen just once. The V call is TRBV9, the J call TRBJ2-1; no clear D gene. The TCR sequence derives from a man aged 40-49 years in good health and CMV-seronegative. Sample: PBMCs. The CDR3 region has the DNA TGTGCCAGCAGCCCCCGGGTTGAGGCGTCAAACAATGAGCAGTTCTTC. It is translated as CASSPRVEASNNEQFF.